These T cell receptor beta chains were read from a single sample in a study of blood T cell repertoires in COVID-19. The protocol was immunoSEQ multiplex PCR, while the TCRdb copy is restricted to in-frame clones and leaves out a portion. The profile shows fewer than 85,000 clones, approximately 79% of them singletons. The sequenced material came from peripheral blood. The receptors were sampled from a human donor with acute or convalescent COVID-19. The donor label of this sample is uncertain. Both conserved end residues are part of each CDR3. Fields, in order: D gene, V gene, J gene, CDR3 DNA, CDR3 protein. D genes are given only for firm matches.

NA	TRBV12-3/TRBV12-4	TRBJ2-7	TGTGCCAGCAGTTTATTTTCCGACGAGCAGTACTTC	CASSLFSDEQYF
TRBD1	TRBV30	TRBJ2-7	TGTGCCTGGAGTGTAGGGGGCGTAACCTACGAGCAGTACTTC	CAWSVGGVTYEQYF
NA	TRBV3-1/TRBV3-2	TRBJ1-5	TGTGCCAGCAGCCTCGGGCGGGGCGGTGGCAATCAGCCCCAGCATTTT	CASSLGRGGGNQPQHF
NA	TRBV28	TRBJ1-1	TGTGCCAGCAGTTTTAGGGGAGGGATAGGCACTGAAGCTTTCTTT	CASSFRGGIGTEAFF
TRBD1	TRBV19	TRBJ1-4	TGTGCCAGTGGTTTGACAGGGAAAGATGAAAAACTGTTTTTT	CASGLTGKDEKLFF
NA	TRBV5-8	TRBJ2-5	TGTGCCAGCAGCCGCAGGCAAGGAGGGCAGTACTTC	CASSRRQGGQYF
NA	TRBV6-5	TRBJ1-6	TGTGCCAGCAACCCCGGACTCCCGGGCAATTCACCCCTCCACTTT	CASNPGLPGNSPLHF
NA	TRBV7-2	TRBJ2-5	TGTGCCAGCAGCTTACACCCCAGGGACCAAGAGACCCAGTACTTC	CASSLHPRDQETQYF
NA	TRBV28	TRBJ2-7	TGTGCCAGCAGGACCAGGAAGGGGACCTACGAGCAGTACTTC	CASRTRKGTYEQYF
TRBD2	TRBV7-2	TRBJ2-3	TGTGCCAGCAGTACCCAAGCCAGCGGGGGAACAGATACGCAGTATTTT	CASSTQASGGTDTQYF